The 16 T cell receptor beta chains listed next were all sequenced from one sample in a study of T cells in Graves' hyperthyroidism and ophthalmopathy. The source material, RNA transcripts, was used to amplify TCR beta CDR3 regions. During a first-round RT-PCR of the TCR CDR3, the HTBI primer set was used. TCRdb itself ran the multiplex PCR reads through MiXCR, one entry per CDR3 protein. The sample holds 490,000 or so distinct CDR3 sequences, 20% seen once. Sequenced input: blood. These receptors were collected from a man aged 40-55 years with Graves' ophthalmopathy.

This clonotype was detected many times. The chain uses TRBV9 and TRBJ2-1; 13 bases agree with TRBD2. Germline assignment: CDR1 SGDLS and CDR2 YYNGEE. There are 16 residues in the CDR3. V was clipped by 3 bases and J by 8 bases; unmatched bases: 8. The CDR3 region is CASSAEGLAGSYEQFF. The CDR3 DNA reads as TGTGCCAGCAGCGCCGAGGGACTAGCGGGGTCGTATGAGCAGTTCTTC.

This clonotype was seen more than once but under ten times. This chain's CDR3 is CASSPWRAGRSGETQYF. The CDR3 coding sequence is TGTGCCAGCAGCCCCTGGCGGGCAGGAAGGAGTGGAGAGACCCAGTACTTC. The chain recombines TRBV14 with TRBJ2-5, with D tentatively TRBD2 (5 bases). V lost 4 bases and J 4 bases, leaving 22 bases between the germline ends. The CDR3 sequence is 17 residues long. Germline CDR1 SGHDN, CDR2 FVKESK.

This clonotype was detected a few times. The chain carries TRBV2 and TRBJ1-2, with no clear D. Germline CDR1 is SNHLY and CDR2 is FYNNEI. The CDR3 has 13 residues. V gave up 8 bases and J gave up 8 bases, with 18 bases separating them. Written as DNA, the CDR3 is TGTGCCAGCCTTGACCGGACGGCTAACGGCTACACCTTC. It is translated as CASLDRTANGYTF.

This clonotype was picked up a small number of times. This CDR3 reads CASSFLAGGPDNEQYF. The CDR3 DNA reads TGCGCCAGCAGCTTCCTAGCGGGAGGGCCGGACAATGAGCAGTACTTC. The V call is TRBV5-1, the J call TRBJ2-1; 12 nucleotides agree with TRBD2. The J call may be faulty, since TRBJ2-7 better matches the DNA end. Germline V CDR1 and CDR2: SGHRS, YFSETQ. The length of the CDR3 is 16 residues.

V usage is TRBV7-3 and J usage is TRBJ2-3, with a possible D match to TRBD2 (6 bases). CDR3 size: 13 residues. Germline assignment: CDR1 SGHTA and CDR2 FQGTGA. The V end was cut by 5 bases, the J end by 4 bases, with 10 bases between. CDR3 sequence (DNA): TGTGCCAGCAGCCGTGGGGGGTCAGATACGCAGTATTTT. As protein: CASSRGGSDTQYF.

This clonotype occurred a few times. This chain joins TRBV2 and TRBJ2-7; 13 bases are a match to TRBD2. In germline, CDR1 is SNHLY, CDR2 FYNNEI. Losses at the gene ends were 4 bases for V and 4 bases for J; bases not matched to a gene: 4. CDR3 length: 15 amino acids. CDR3: CASSGLAGGYYEQYF. The DNA of the CDR3 is TGTGCCAGCAGTGGACTAGCGGGGGGATATTACGAGCAGTACTTC.

The chain joins TRBV5-1 to TRBJ2-5, with 7 bases matching TRBD1. V dropped 0 bases and J dropped 5; count of bases not matched to a gene: 10. The V gene's germline CDR1 is SGHRS and CDR2 YFSETQ. The CDR3 is made up of 16 amino acids. CDR3 sequence reads: CASSLESGQRGETQYF. The CDR3 coding sequence is TGCGCCAGCAGCTTGGAATCGGGACAGAGGGGGGAGACCCAGTACTTC.

J is TRBJ2-6 and V is TRBV6-2 or TRBV6-3; 8 bases line up with TRBD1. Germline CDR1 is MNHEY and CDR2 is SVGEGT. This CDR3 comprises 17 residues. Germline trimming cut 7 bases from V and 4 bases from J; bases unmatched to any gene: 12. This CDR3 is CASNRQGRFGGANVLTF. The CDR3 DNA is TGTGCCAGCAACAGACAGGGGAGGTTTGGAGGGGCCAACGTCCTGACTTTC.

This clonotype was counted at least ten times. The chain is built from TRBV11-2 and TRBJ2-5, with TRBD2 as a possible D gene (5 bases). In germline, CDR1 is SGHAT, CDR2 FQNNGV. The length of the CDR3 is 15 residues. Trimming removed 0 bases from V and 5 bases from J, with 13 bases in between. The CDR3 is CASSLDDPRGETQYF. As DNA, the CDR3 is TGTGCCAGCAGCTTAGATGACCCACGAGGGGAGACCCAGTACTTC.

The chain employs TRBV7-9 and TRBJ2-3, with a tentative D call TRBD2 (6 bases). The CDR3 covers 15 residues. Looked up from germline, CDR1 is SEHNR and CDR2 is FQNEAQ (reference sequence). V lost 5 bases and J lost 1, with 13 bases in between. The CDR3 is CASSHRDSRTDTQYF. The CDR3 DNA reads as TGTGCCAGCAGCCACCGGGACTCGCGCACAGATACGCAGTATTTT.

This clonotype was seen a few times. One end of the junction is discordant with germline, which a read error may explain. V is TRBV7-2 and J is TRBJ2-7; D call uncertain. This CDR3 has 12 residues. From germline, CDR1 is SGHTA and CDR2 FQGNSA. CDR3 DNA sequence: TGTGCCAGCAGCTATAGCTCCTACGTGCAGTACTTC. This encodes CASSYSSYVQYF.

The J gene is TRBJ1-5, the V gene TRBV6-1, with TRBD1 identical over 7 bases. The CDR3 length is 16 residues. Germline V gives CDR1 MNHNS, CDR2 SASEGT. The V gene end was trimmed by 2 bases and the J gene end by 6 bases; junction bases not matched to a gene: 10. The CDR3 bases are TGTGCCAGCAGTGAAATGGGGACAGAAAATGGTCAGCCCCAGCATTTT. Residues: CASSEMGTENGQPQHF.

This clonotype has only a few counts. The chain carries TRBV29-1 and TRBJ2-5, with D uncertain. Germline V gene lookup returns CDR1 SQVTM and CDR2 ANQGSEA. Between the trimmed V and J ends, which lost 1 base and 5 bases, there was a span of 11 bases. This CDR3 has 13 amino acids. The DNA for the CDR3 is TGCAGCGTTGAAGCCGTGACAAGGGAGACCCAGTACTTC. Protein sequence: CSVEAVTRETQYF.

V usage is TRBV27 and J usage is TRBJ1-2, with a possible D match to TRBD1 (5 bases). Germline V lookup: CDR1 MNHEY, CDR2 SMNVEV (reference sequence). The CDR3 has 15 residues. V shed 4 bases and J shed 2 bases, with 14 bases lying between them. The CDR3, as DNA: TGTGCCAGCAGTTCGGCCGGAGGGGTAAACTATGGCTACACCTTC. The encoded protein is CASSSAGGVNYGYTF.

This chain joins TRBV19 and TRBJ2-3; 7 bases map to TRBD1. Trimming took 1 base from V and 4 from J; bases not matched to a gene: 5. CDR3 length equals 15 residues. Germline lookup yields CDR1 LNHDA and CDR2 SQIVND (reference sequence). The CDR3 bases are TGTGCCAGTAGTATAGTTACAGGGGCGGCAGATACGCAGTATTTT. It specifies CASSIVTGAADTQYF.

The V gene is TRBV7-6, the J gene TRBJ2-2; D uncertain. Germline loops: CDR1 SGHVS, CDR2 FNYEAQ. Trimming took off 3 bases at V and 0 bases at J, with 8 bases between the two ends. The CDR3 loop spans 15 amino acids. DNA for the CDR3: TGTGCCAGCAGCTTTTGGGATTCGAACACCGGGGAGCTGTTTTTT. Encoded protein: CASSFWDSNTGELFF.